These 32 T cell receptor beta chains were sequenced from one sample in a study of cytomegalovirus exposure and HLA in healthy donors. Some clones are missing from TCRdb's copy, which holds only in-frame ones; the method was immunoSEQ multiplex PCR. This table has approximately 100,000 clones, roughly 84% appearing once. Sequenced input: PBMCs. Receptor source: a man between 18 and 35 years old in good health and CMV-seropositive.

J is TRBJ2-1 and V is TRBV6-5, with D possibly being TRBD2 (5 bases). This CDR3 has 15 residues. The germline gives CDR1 MNHEY, CDR2 SVGAGI. Trimming left V 6 bases short and J 7 bases short, with 19 bases between. The CDR3 here is CASRRPGVLENEQFF. The CDR3 DNA is TGTGCCAGCAGGCGACCCGGGGTTCTGGAAAATGAGCAGTTCTTC.

V gene TRBV20-1 combines with J gene TRBJ1-3, with D maybe TRBD1 (6 bases). The germline V gene encodes CDR1 DFQATT and CDR2 SNEGSKA (reference sequence). This CDR3 comprises 11 residues. V gave up 6 bases and J gave up 4 bases, with 7 bases separating them. The CDR3 nucleotides read TGCAGTGCGGGGACAGGAAACACCATATATTTT. Protein sequence: CSAGTGNTIYF.

The rearrangement uses TRBV28 and TRBJ2-1, with 7 bases identical to TRBD2. Trimming removed 6 bases from V and 4 bases from J; junction bases left unmatched: 9. The V gene's germline CDR1 is MDHEN and CDR2 SYDVKM. The CDR3 spans 15 residues. This CDR3 is CASRSSGDPYNEQFF. CDR3 DNA sequence: TGTGCCAGCAGATCTAGCGGTGACCCTTACAATGAGCAGTTCTTC.

The gene calls are TRBV5-1 and TRBJ2-3; the D is unclear. Trimming took off 4 bases at V and 0 bases at J, with 9 bases between the two ends. The CDR3 has 14 residues. The V gene's germline CDR1 is SGHRS and CDR2 YFSETQ. This chain's CDR3 is CASSRSHSTDTQYF. The CDR3 nucleotides read TGCGCCAGCAGCCGGAGTCATAGCACAGATACGCAGTATTTT.

The chain combines TRBV2 with TRBJ2-3, with 9 bases fitting TRBD1. CDR1 and CDR2 (germline): SNHLY, FYNNEI. The CDR3 is 15 amino acids. Losses at the gene ends were 4 bases for V and 0 bases for J; bases not matched to a gene: 2. The CDR3 region is CASSADRGSTDTQYF. Written as DNA, the CDR3 is TGTGCCAGCAGTGCCGACAGGGGGAGCACAGATACGCAGTATTTT.

This chain joins TRBV7-2 and TRBJ2-1; 15 bases match TRBD2. Germline V gene lookup returns CDR1 SGHTA and CDR2 FQGNSA. The ends lost 5 bases at V and 10 bases at J; junction bases unmatched: 15. The CDR3 sequence is 18 residues long. The CDR3 protein is CASSPPPGLAGGFWEQFF. CDR3 DNA: TGTGCCAGCAGCCCTCCCCCGGGACTAGCGGGAGGATTTTGGGAGCAGTTCTTC.

This chain connects TRBV9 to TRBJ2-3; tentative D call: TRBD2 (6 bases). V lost 3 bases, J lost 2 bases, and 13 bases lay in between. CDR3 length: 15 amino acids. Germline loops: CDR1 SGDLS, CDR2 YYNGEE. Written as DNA, the CDR3 is TGTGCCAGCAGCGGGAGGGACGGCGCCACAGATACGCAGTATTTT. This translates into CASSGRDGATDTQYF. The complete variable domain, with remaining parts taken from reference TRBV9 and TRBJ2-3, reads DSGVTQTPKHLITATGQRVTLRCSPRSGDLSVYWYQQSLDQGLQFLIQYYNGEERAKGNILERFSAQQFPDLHSELNLSSLELGDSALYFCASSGRDGATDTQYFGPGTRLTVL.

This chain uses TRBV5-1 with TRBJ1-4; 8 nucleotides line up with TRBD1. Looked up from germline, CDR1 is SGHRS and CDR2 is YFSETQ. CDR3 length: 15 residues. Trimming removed 2 bases from V and 2 bases from J; junction bases left unmatched: 2. The chain's CDR3 is CASSLGQGTNEKLFF. CDR3 nucleotide sequence: TGCGCCAGCAGCTTAGGACAGGGCACTAATGAAAAACTGTTTTTT.

The chain couples TRBV6-4 to TRBJ2-3; TRBD1 matches 7 bases. Germline-derived CDR1 and CDR2 are MRHNA and SNTAGT. V lost 4 bases, J lost 0 bases, and 13 bases stayed unmatched. This CDR3 is 18 amino acids long. The CDR3 sequence: CASSVSHRGSFSTDTQYF. In DNA form, the CDR3 reads TGTGCCAGCAGTGTAAGCCACAGGGGCTCTTTTAGCACAGATACGCAGTATTTT.

V usage is TRBV6-1 and J usage is TRBJ2-3; 9 positions match TRBD1. The CDR3 is 13 residues long. Germline assignment: CDR1 MNHNS and CDR2 SASEGT. The V gene end was trimmed by 5 bases and the J gene end by 4 bases; junction bases not matched to a gene: 1. The CDR3 protein is CASSTGGPDTQYF. The CDR3 DNA follows: TGTGCCAGCAGTACAGGGGGCCCAGATACGCAGTATTTT.

In this sample, this clone turned up a few times. The chain combines TRBV4-2 with TRBJ2-7; tentative D call: TRBD2 (5 bases). Germline CDR1 LGHNA, CDR2 YNFKEQ. This CDR3 is 16 amino acids long. Trimming removed 4 bases at V and 4 bases at J, with 20 bases between. CDR3 sequence reads: CASSPTPIGKLYEQYF. CDR3 sequence (DNA): TGTGCCAGCAGCCCCACCCCCATCGGGAAGCTATACGAGCAGTACTTC.

The rearrangement joins TRBV18 to TRBJ2-2; TRBD1 is a possible D gene (5 bases). Germline V gives CDR1 KGHSH, CDR2 LQKENI. V shed 3 bases and J shed 6 bases, with 11 bases lying between them. The CDR3 spans 14 residues. This CDR3 is CASSPQGSAGELFF. The CDR3, as DNA: TGTGCCAGCTCACCCCAGGGAAGCGCCGGGGAGCTGTTTTTT. Full variable domain (missing parts from reference TRBV18 and TRBJ2-2): NAGVMQNPRHLVRRRGQEARLRCSPMKGHSHVYWYRQLPEEGLKFMVYLQKENIIDESGMPKERFSAEFPKEGPSILRIQQVVRGDSAAYFCASSPQGSAGELFFGEGSRLTVL.

The chain is built from TRBV6-1 and TRBJ2-1; tentatively, D is TRBD1 (6 bases). Trimming left V 0 bases short and J 4 bases short, with 28 bases between. Germline values: CDR1 MNHNS, CDR2 SASEGT. The CDR3 extends over 21 amino acids. The CDR3 loop is CASSEALPFSNLRDKYNEQFF. In DNA, the CDR3 is TGTGCCAGCAGTGAAGCGCTTCCATTTTCTAATTTAAGGGACAAGTACAATGAGCAGTTCTTC.

V usage is TRBV7-8 and J usage is TRBJ2-5; no clear D gene. Germline V gene sequence: CDR1 SGHVS, CDR2 FQNEAQ. V was cut by 5 bases and J by 12 bases, with 13 bases left in between. The CDR3 extends over 11 amino acids. The DNA of the CDR3 is TGTGCCAGCAGCGAACGAAACCGCGAGTACTTC. Encoded protein: CASSERNREYF.

This clone was observed once. The V gene is TRBV19, the J gene TRBJ2-5; D remains ambiguous. Germline V lookup: CDR1 LNHDA, CDR2 SQIVND (reference sequence). Between the trimmed V and J ends, which lost 3 bases and 5 bases, there was a span of 10 bases. The CDR3 length is 13 residues. The CDR3 loop is CASSIVQSETQYF. In DNA form, the CDR3 reads TGTGCCAGTAGTATCGTCCAGTCGGAGACCCAGTACTTC.

This chain uses TRBV5-1 with TRBJ1-3; 8 bases are shared with TRBD1. Germline CDR1 reads SGHRS; CDR2 reads YFSETQ. The CDR3 covers 16 residues. The junction had 10 bases not matched to a gene; V was cut back by 4 bases and J by 4 bases. The DNA for the CDR3 is TGCGCCAGCAGCCCACAAACGACAGGGGTGGGAAACACCATATATTTT. Protein: CASSPQTTGVGNTIYF.

The chain is built from TRBV7-2 and TRBJ1-6, with D tentatively TRBD1 (6 bases). The CDR3 consists of 15 residues. V lost 5 bases and J 10 bases, leaving 18 bases between the germline ends. Germline V gene sequence: CDR1 SGHTA, CDR2 FQGNSA. Here the CDR3 DNA reads TGTGCCAGCAGCCCATATTCAGGGGAAGGGTCACCCCTCCACTTT. Translating it yields CASSPYSGEGSPLHF. Full variable domain (remainder filled in from reference TRBV7-2 and TRBJ1-6): GAGVSQSPSNKVTEKGKDVELRCDPISGHTALYWYRQSLGQGLEFLIYFQGNSAPDKSGLPSDRFSAERTGGSVSTLTIQRTQQEDSAVYLCASSPYSGEGSPLHFGNGTRLTVT.

This chain links TRBV5-6 with TRBJ1-2, with unresolved D. The CDR3 loop spans 15 amino acids. The germline gives CDR1 SGHDT, CDR2 YYEEEE. V dropped 5 bases and J dropped 3 bases, with 17 bases sitting between them. Written as DNA, the CDR3 is TGTGCCAGCAGGGCGGAGAGAGACCTAGACTATGGCTACACCTTC. Protein product: CASRAERDLDYGYTF.

This chain uses TRBV25-1 with TRBJ1-2; 9 bases align to TRBD1. Germline CDR1 MGHDK, CDR2 SYGVNS. The CDR3 length is 14 residues. V was pared by 0 bases and J by 8 bases, with 4 bases of the junction left unmatched. The CDR3 spells CASSEYGQGNGYTF. The CDR3 DNA follows: TGTGCCAGCAGTGAATATGGACAGGGGAACGGCTACACCTTC.

The count of this clone is one. The chain is built from TRBV10-3 and TRBJ1-2; 7 nucleotides agree with TRBD1. Germline values: CDR1 ENHRY, CDR2 SYGVKD. The junction had 4 bases not matched to a gene; V was cut back by 7 bases and J by 2 bases. CDR3 size: 13 residues. The CDR3 nucleotides are TGTGCCATCACCGGGGACAGCAACTATGGCTACACCTTC. It specifies CAITGDSNYGYTF.

The chain has TRBV28 and TRBJ2-3, with D possibly matching TRBD2 (5 bases). The germline V gene has CDR1 MDHEN and CDR2 SYDVKM. The CDR3 runs 14 residues. The V end was cut by 7 bases, the J end by 6 bases, with 17 bases between. Here the CDR3 reads CASTRMGVSDTQYF. The DNA for the CDR3 is TGTGCCAGCACCAGAATGGGAGTGTCGGATACGCAGTATTTT. The full variable domain, its missing parts supplied by reference TRBV28 and TRBJ2-3, is DVKVTQSSRYLVKRTGEKVFLECVQDMDHENMFWYRQDPGLGLRLIYFSYDVKMKEKGDIPEGYSVSREKKERFSLILESASTNQTSMYLCASTRMGVSDTQYFGPGTRLTVL.

V usage is TRBV11-2 and J usage is TRBJ2-1; D uncertain. CDR1 is SGHAT and CDR2 is FQNNGV in the germline V gene. CDR3 length equals 13 residues. Between the trimmed V and J ends, which lost 0 bases and 6 bases, there was a span of 6 bases. The CDR3 region is CASSLDLVNEQFF. DNA of the CDR3: TGTGCCAGCAGCTTAGATCTTGTCAATGAGCAGTTCTTC.

V is TRBV4-3 and J is TRBJ2-1; TRBD2 matches 11 bases. Germline CDR1 LGHNA, CDR2 YSLEER. CDR3 length equals 17 residues. The V segment lost 2 bases and the J segment 4 bases; nucleotides outside the gene matches: 7. The CDR3 bases are TGCGCCAGCAGCCAAAACGGACTAGCGGGTATATACAATGAGCAGTTCTTC. The encoded protein is CASSQNGLAGIYNEQFF.

Comment on this clone: Additional DNA sequences in this sample encode the identical CDR3. The CDR3 DNA sequence: TGTGCCAGTAGTATATCAGCGGGAGGGCCACTTGAGCAGTTCTTC. Its translation: CASSISAGGPLEQFF. The chain recombines TRBV19 with TRBJ2-1, with TRBD2 matching 10 bases. Trimming removed 2 bases from V and 9 bases from J; junction bases left unmatched: 7. This CDR3 contains 15 residues. Germline V gene lookup returns CDR1 LNHDA and CDR2 SQIVND (reference sequence).

The V and J genes are TRBV2 and TRBJ1-4; 8 bases align to TRBD1. Trimming removed 6 bases from V and 6 bases from J; junction bases left unmatched: 6. Germline loops: CDR1 SNHLY, CDR2 FYNNEI. The length of the CDR3 is 14 residues. The CDR3 is CASRRKDRDEKLFF. DNA for the CDR3: TGTGCCAGCAGACGCAAGGACAGGGATGAAAAACTGTTTTTT.

V is TRBV7-2 and J is TRBJ2-7; D is undetermined. The germline CDR1 and CDR2 sequences are SGHTA and FQGNSA. Trimming removed 5 bases at V and 6 bases at J, with 8 bases between. This CDR3 contains 11 residues. The CDR3 loop is CASSNRAEQYF. The CDR3 DNA sequence: TGTGCCAGCAGCAACAGAGCCGAGCAGTACTTC.

The chain employs TRBV4-1 and TRBJ2-5; tentatively, D is TRBD1 (6 bases). The CDR3 is 13 residues long. Trimming took off 6 bases at V and 0 bases at J, with 8 bases between the two ends. CDR1 and CDR2 (germline): MGHRA, YSYEKL. CDR3 sequence: CASRDSNQETQYF. Written as DNA, the CDR3 is TGCGCCAGCAGGGACAGCAACCAAGAGACCCAGTACTTC.

Only one count was recorded for this clone. The chain links TRBV7-9 to TRBJ1-5; D is possibly TRBD1 (5 bases). CDR1 and CDR2 from the germline V gene are SEHNR and FQNEAQ (reference sequence). The CDR3 covers 16 residues. V was trimmed by 1 base and J by 4 bases, leaving 14 bases between them. The CDR3 loop is CASSLVLGGFNQPQHF. The CDR3 nucleotides read TGTGCCAGCAGCTTAGTGCTGGGGGGGTTTAATCAGCCCCAGCATTTT.

The chain couples TRBV6-5 to TRBJ1-1; D is possibly TRBD1 (5 bases). V was shortened by 2 bases and J by 5 bases, with 12 bases between the two germline ends. The CDR3 length is 14 residues. Looked up from germline, CDR1 is MNHEY and CDR2 is SVGAGI. The chain's CDR3 is CASSYQAGLTEAFF. CDR3 bases: TGTGCCAGCAGTTACCAAGCAGGGTTGACTGAAGCTTTCTTT.

The chain joins TRBV5-1 to TRBJ2-5; D might be TRBD2 (5 bases). Germline V lookup: CDR1 SGHRS, CDR2 YFSETQ. There are 14 residues in the CDR3. With 4 bases removed from V and 6 bases from J, the gap between germline ends came to 16 bases. The DNA of the CDR3 is TGCGCCAGCAGCCTTACTAGTACGCCAAAGACCCAGTACTTC. Protein sequence: CASSLTSTPKTQYF. The full variable domain, completed using reference TRBV5-1 and TRBJ2-5, is KAGVTQTPRYLIKTRGQQVTLSCSPISGHRSVSWYQQTPGQGLQFLFEYFSETQRNKGNFPGRFSGRQFSNSRSEMNVSTLELGDSALYLCASSLTSTPKTQYFGPGTRLLVL.

V usage is TRBV28 and J usage is TRBJ1-3; a possible D gene is TRBD1 (6 bases). CDR3 length: 14 residues. Between the trimmed V and J ends, which lost 6 bases and 1 base, there was a span of 10 bases. Germline lookup yields CDR1 MDHEN and CDR2 SYDVKM. CDR3 in amino acids: CASRLGGSGNTIYF. CDR3 bases: TGTGCCAGCAGACTAGGGGGTTCTGGAAACACCATATATTTT.

This chain joins TRBV4-3 and TRBJ2-5; 11 nucleotides match TRBD2. The CDR3 length is 20 residues. With 1 base clipped from V and 4 bases from J, the junction kept 17 bases outside the gene matches. Germline V lookup: CDR1 LGHNA, CDR2 YSLEER. This chain's CDR3 is CASSQVMASGGPRRRETQYF. CDR3 in DNA: TGCGCCAGCAGCCAAGTGATGGCTAGCGGGGGGCCGCGTCGTAGAGAGACCCAGTACTTC.